The clone carrying this TCR beta chain was seen a single time. Its cognate antigen is unknown. The sample belongs to a study of CD8+CD57+ T cells in acquired aplastic anemia. Study as a whole: The DNA of sorted CD4+ and CD8+ cells averaged 3.2 ug. Healthy donors yielded some 9.9 million CD4+ cell reads on average.

Genomic DNA served as template for TCR beta VDJ and CDR3 profiling. TCRdb passed the reads through MiXCR, listing each CDR3 protein once. Found here are around 190,000 distinct CDR3 sequences, roughly 56% of them singletons; the top ten hold approximately 16%. Study-wide results and limits: Patients and controls had in common 25 to 35 CD8+ CDR3 sequences.

This clonotype was obtained from a human donor in good health, serving as a control. Material: sorted CD4+, CD8+, or CD8+CD57+ T cells (not recorded which) from PBMCs.

CDR3 residues: CSVHGTPWGNEQFF. CDR3 in DNA: TGCAGCGTCCACGGGACCCCCTGGGGCAATGAGCAGTTCTTC. The chain is built from TRBV29-1 and TRBJ2-1, with D perhaps given as TRBD1 or TRBD2 (5 bases each). The V and J ends lost 6 bases and 6 bases respectively, with 18 bases between them. CDR1 and CDR2 (germline): SQVTM, ANQGSEA. This CDR3 comprises 14 residues.